One TCR beta chain is described in this entry. Here immunoSEQ multiplex PCR was the method, and the copy in TCRdb shows in-frame clones only, minus some. Of 150,000 or so clones in the sample, approximately 89% were seen once. The data derive from a study of T cell responses to AZD1222 COVID-19 vaccine. V was trimmed by 3 bases and J by 0 bases, leaving 12 bases between them. The CDR3 sequence is 15 residues long. The germline V gene encodes CDR1 SGHRS and CDR2 YFSETQ. The chain uses TRBV5-1 and TRBJ1-1, with D maybe TRBD1 (6 bases). The sample in question was peripheral blood, obtained 28 days after the second AZD1222 dose. This TCR derives from an adult who received the AZD1222 COVID-19 vaccine. CDR3 nucleotide sequence: TGCGCCAGCAGCTCAAGCCAGGGGTTGAACACTGAAGCTTTCTTT. It translates to CASSSSQGLNTEAFF.